Described below is a single T cell receptor beta chain sequence and its context. Its specificity is not known. This entry belongs to a study of shared clonotypes between healthy human individuals. Study outcomes and limitations: Expectations were that clonotype sharing among donors would be affected by sequencing depth.

Genomic DNA from each subset was divided evenly over several immunoSEQ plates. Sequencing used immunoSEQ multiplex PCR; TCRdb keeps in-frame clones, though not all of them. Of about 600,000 clones listed, roughly 72% were seen once; the top ten hold 9.5% to 15%. V was clipped by 6 bases and J by 4 bases, with 18 bases between them. The CDR3 runs 15 residues. CDR1 and CDR2 from the germline V gene are MNHEY and SVGAGI. The sequence was obtained from a woman in her 40s in good health. Some clones in this sample may be carry-over from other donors' samples. The V and J genes are TRBV6-5 and TRBJ1-1; weak D call: TRBD1 (6 bases). What was sequenced was PBMCs. DNA for the CDR3: TGTGCCAGCAGCCCCGGGGGGGGAGGGGGCACTGAAGCTTTCTTT. The encoded protein is CASSPGGGGGTEAFF.